This is a list of T cell receptor beta chains from one sample in a study of response to subunit inactivated influenza vaccine. TCRdb itself ran the RT-PCR reads through MiXCR, one entry per CDR3 protein. This repertoire shows hundreds of thousands of distinct CDR3 sequences, 20% to 25% found once; its top ten account for about 9.3%. The sample consisted of PBMCs from blood, taken less than 22 months after vaccination. The source is a man aged 50 to 75 who received an inactivated influenza vaccine. Both conserved end residues are part of each CDR3. Fields, in order: CDR3 DNA, CDR3 protein, V gene, J gene, D gene, clone size. The D gene is left open where the match is weak. The size entry is marked missing in some rows and otherwise reads once, few, many or a size class.

CDR3 DNA: TGCAGCGTTGTACTAGGGGTTTCTGGCTACACCTTC
CDR3 protein: CSVVLGVSGYTF
V gene: TRBV29-1
J gene: TRBJ1-2
D gene: NA
clone size: few

CDR3 DNA: TGCGCCAGCAGTGGCACCCCGGGGATCCAGTACTTC
CDR3 protein: CASSGTPGIQYF
V gene: TRBV10-1
J gene: TRBJ2-5
D gene: NA
clone size: NA

CDR3 DNA: TGTGCCAGCAGTCCGGACAGGGGGCTCGGCTATGGCTACACCTTC
CDR3 protein: CASSPDRGLGYGYTF
V gene: TRBV27
J gene: TRBJ1-2
D gene: TRBD1
clone size: NA

CDR3 DNA: TGTGCCAGCTCACCAAAACAAGAAAAACTGTTTTTT
CDR3 protein: CASSPKQEKLFF
V gene: TRBV18
J gene: TRBJ1-4
D gene: NA
clone size: few

CDR3 DNA: TGTGCCAGCACTTCCCTGGGACAGGAGAGCGGCTACACCTTC
CDR3 protein: CASTSLGQESGYTF
V gene: TRBV6-5
J gene: TRBJ1-2
D gene: TRBD1
clone size: NA

CDR3 DNA: TGTGCCAGCAGCTTTGGTGTCCCAAAGCCGGGACAGAAGACAGATACGCAGTATTTT
CDR3 protein: CASSFGVPKPGQKTDTQYF
V gene: TRBV11-1
J gene: TRBJ2-3
D gene: TRBD1
clone size: NA

CDR3 DNA: TGTGCCAGCAGAGGGACTGCTACTGGAAACACCATATATTTT
CDR3 protein: CASRGTATGNTIYF
V gene: TRBV27
J gene: TRBJ1-3
D gene: NA
clone size: few

CDR3 DNA: TGCAGCGCCACGGACAGGGGAGAAGCTTTCTTT
CDR3 protein: CSATDRGEAFF
V gene: TRBV29-1
J gene: TRBJ1-1
D gene: TRBD1
clone size: NA

CDR3 DNA: TGCAGCGTTGAAACGGCGCGTACTGAAGCTTTCTTT
CDR3 protein: CSVETARTEAFF
V gene: TRBV29-1
J gene: TRBJ1-1
D gene: NA
clone size: few

CDR3 DNA: TGTGCCAGCAGTCCTCCGGGACTAGCGGGAGTTAAGTACGAGCAGTACTTC
CDR3 protein: CASSPPGLAGVKYEQYF
V gene: TRBV6-2/TRBV6-3
J gene: TRBJ2-7
D gene: TRBD2
clone size: NA

CDR3 DNA: TGTGCCAGCAGCTCCTTGCGGGGTTTTGGCTATGGCTACACCTTC
CDR3 protein: CASSSLRGFGYGYTF
V gene: TRBV13
J gene: TRBJ1-2
D gene: NA
clone size: few

CDR3 DNA: TGCAGCGTACAGGACACCGGGGAGCTGTTTTTT
CDR3 protein: CSVQDTGELFF
V gene: TRBV29-1
J gene: TRBJ2-2
D gene: NA
clone size: few

CDR3 DNA: TGTGCCAGCAGCTTTGGACGTTTCGGCAATGAGCAGTTCTTC
CDR3 protein: CASSFGRFGNEQFF
V gene: TRBV11-2
J gene: TRBJ2-1
D gene: NA
clone size: few

CDR3 DNA: TGTGCCAGCAGCACTAGCGTTACCGGGGAGCTGTTTTTT
CDR3 protein: CASSTSVTGELFF
V gene: TRBV11-3
J gene: TRBJ2-2
D gene: TRBD2
clone size: few

CDR3 DNA: TGTGCCAGCAGCCCAGGCATCGGGGGGAAGGGTGGCACTGAAGCTTTCTTT
CDR3 protein: CASSPGIGGKGGTEAFF
V gene: TRBV6-1
J gene: TRBJ1-1
D gene: NA
clone size: many

CDR3 DNA: TGTGCCAGCAGCCGCCCAAGCAACACTGAAGCTTTCTTT
CDR3 protein: CASSRPSNTEAFF
V gene: TRBV5-6
J gene: TRBJ1-1
D gene: NA
clone size: few

CDR3 DNA: TGTGCCAGCTCACCACCGATTAGCGGGGTCTACAATGAGCAGTTCTTC
CDR3 protein: CASSPPISGVYNEQFF
V gene: TRBV18
J gene: TRBJ2-1
D gene: TRBD2
clone size: NA

CDR3 DNA: TGCAGTGCTAGCTTAAACTTACAGGGGCGGAACACTGAAGCTTTCTTT
CDR3 protein: CSASLNLQGRNTEAFF
V gene: TRBV20-1
J gene: TRBJ1-1
D gene: TRBD1
clone size: NA

CDR3 DNA: TGTGCCAGCAGCTGGGACCGGGACAGTGAAGCTTTCTTT
CDR3 protein: CASSWDRDSEAFF
V gene: TRBV5-5
J gene: TRBJ1-1
D gene: TRBD1
clone size: NA

CDR3 DNA: TGTGCCAGCAGCCCCCTCGGCGGGAAGACAGATACGCAGTATTTT
CDR3 protein: CASSPLGGKTDTQYF
V gene: TRBV7-3
J gene: TRBJ2-3
D gene: NA
clone size: NA

CDR3 DNA: TGTGCCACCAGTGACCTACTAGAGAATGAGCAGTTCTTC
CDR3 protein: CATSDLLENEQFF
V gene: TRBV24-1
J gene: TRBJ2-1
D gene: NA
clone size: NA

CDR3 DNA: TGTGCCAGCAGCTTAGCGCGGTCACAGGCGAACACTGAAGCTTTCTTT
CDR3 protein: CASSLARSQANTEAFF
V gene: TRBV7-8
J gene: TRBJ1-1
D gene: NA
clone size: NA

CDR3 DNA: TGTGCCAGTAGTAGAGCGGGAGTTTCATACAATGAGCAGTTCTTC
CDR3 protein: CASSRAGVSYNEQFF
V gene: TRBV19
J gene: TRBJ2-1
D gene: TRBD2
clone size: NA

CDR3 DNA: TGCGCCAGCAGCCGGTCAGGGGGCGCCGAGGGCTACACCTTC
CDR3 protein: CASSRSGGAEGYTF
V gene: TRBV5-1
J gene: TRBJ1-2
D gene: TRBD1
clone size: few

CDR3 DNA: TGTGCCAGCAGTGAACAGGCGATCTCCTACGAGCAGTACTTC
CDR3 protein: CASSEQAISYEQYF
V gene: TRBV2
J gene: TRBJ2-7
D gene: NA
clone size: few